The subject of this entry is one TCR beta chain. Its antigen is not known. TCRdb analysed the reads with MiXCR anew, one entry per CDR3 protein. The table records 700,000 to 850,000 distinct CDR3 sequences, 32% of them present only once. Losses at the gene ends were 6 bases for V and 5 bases for J; bases not matched to a gene: 5. The V gene's germline CDR1 is SQVTM and CDR2 ANQGSEA. The CDR3 is 12 residues long. The data stem from a study of T cell repertoires in cytomegalovirus infection. The overall study: CMV epitopes, recently identified HLA-C-restricted and well-studied HLA-B-restricted, were used. Matching HLA type and CMV infection were both indicated by public TCR beta signatures.

The chain recombines TRBV29-1 with TRBJ1-1; 8 positions match TRBD1. The source of this sequence is a human donor in good health (CMV status not recorded). Some clones in this sample may be carry-over from other donors' samples. Specimen: cultured CD8+ T cells from PBMCs, collected from culture after CMV antigen stimulation. The CDR3 region has the DNA TGCAGCGTAACGACAGGGGAGACTGAAGCTTTCTTT. Its protein is CSVTTGETEAFF.